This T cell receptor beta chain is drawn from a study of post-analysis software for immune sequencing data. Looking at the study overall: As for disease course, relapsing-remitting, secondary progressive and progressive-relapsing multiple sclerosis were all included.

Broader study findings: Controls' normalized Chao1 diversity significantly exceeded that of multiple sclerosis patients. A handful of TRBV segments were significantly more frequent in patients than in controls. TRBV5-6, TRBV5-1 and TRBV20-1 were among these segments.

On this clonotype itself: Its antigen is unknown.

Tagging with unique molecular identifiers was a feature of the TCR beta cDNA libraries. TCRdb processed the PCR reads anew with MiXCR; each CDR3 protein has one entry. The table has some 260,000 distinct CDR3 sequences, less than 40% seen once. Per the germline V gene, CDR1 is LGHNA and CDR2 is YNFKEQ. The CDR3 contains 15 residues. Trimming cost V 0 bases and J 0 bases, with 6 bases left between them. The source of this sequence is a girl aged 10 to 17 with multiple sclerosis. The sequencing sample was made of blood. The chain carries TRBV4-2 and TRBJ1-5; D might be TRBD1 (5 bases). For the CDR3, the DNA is TGTGCCAGCAGCCAAGAAGGGGATAGCAATCAGCCCCAGCATTTT. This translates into CASSQEGDSNQPQHF.